Below are 8 T cell receptor beta chains sequenced from a single sample in a study of blood T cell repertoires in COVID-19 (dated by TCRdb to 2018 to 2020). Library creation used the immunoSEQ multiplex PCR assay. The source is immuneACCESS, and TCRdb retained only in-frame sequences with V and J called. Part of the clones is not carried over; for the studies checked, unresolved V genes explain less than half of this, and the remainder is unexplained. The sample data list fewer than 250,000 clones, and 75% to 90% of these were observed just once. In total, the top ten clones hold about 1% of the sample. The sample comprised peripheral blood. The source of these receptors is a man aged 25-40 years with acute or convalescent COVID-19.

The chain has TRBV9 and TRBJ2-3, with D perhaps TRBD1 (5 bases). The germline CDR1 and CDR2 sequences are SGDLS and YYNGEE. Trimming cost V 3 bases and J 5 bases, with 19 bases left between them. This CDR3 has 16 amino acids. The CDR3 here is CASSAYGEGDVDTQYF. The CDR3 bases are TGTGCCAGCAGCGCCTATGGGGAAGGGGATGTAGATACGCAGTATTTT.

The rearrangement links TRBV7-3 to TRBJ1-1; no clear D. Trimming pared 2 bases from V and 2 bases from J, leaving 9 bases between. The CDR3 has 14 amino acids. Germline values: CDR1 SGHTA, CDR2 FQGTGA. CDR3 DNA: TGTGCCAGCAGCTTATATGCGGGTAACACTGAAGCTTTCTTT. Its translation is CASSLYAGNTEAFF.

The V call is TRBV3-1 (or the pseudogene TRBV3-2), the J call TRBJ2-1; TRBD2 aligns across 8 bases. This CDR3 is 15 amino acids long. V shed 0 bases, J shed 4 bases, and the junction held 2 bases outside the gene matches. Germline V gene lookup returns CDR1 LGHDT and CDR2 YNNKEL (reference sequence). The CDR3 nucleotides read TGTGCCAGCAGCCAAGACGCGGGGGGATACAATGAGCAGTTCTTC. Protein: CASSQDAGGYNEQFF.

The V and J genes are TRBV29-1 and TRBJ1-5, with 8 positions matching TRBD1. J gave up 4 bases and V 6 bases, and 5 bases lay outside the gene matches. Germline loops: CDR1 SQVTM, CDR2 ANQGSEA. This CDR3 has 13 amino acids. The CDR3 protein is CSVADRANQPQHF. The CDR3 DNA sequence: TGCAGCGTGGCGGACAGGGCTAATCAGCCCCAGCATTTT.

The rearrangement links TRBV6-5 to TRBJ1-6, with 8 bases identical to TRBD1. The V and J ends lost 5 bases and 6 bases, in that order; junction bases with no gene match: 6. Germline assignment: CDR1 MNHEY and CDR2 SVGAGI. The CDR3 covers 15 residues. Written as DNA, the CDR3 is TGTGCCAGCAGTACTACCAGGGGGCCTAATTCACCCCTCCACTTT. Protein product: CASSTTRGPNSPLHF.

The CDR3 here is CASSFGGGANEKLFF. DNA for the CDR3: TGTGCCAGCAGTTTTGGGGGGGGTGCTAATGAAAAACTGTTTTTT. The chain couples TRBV28 to TRBJ1-4, with D maybe TRBD1 (5 bases). This CDR3 region has 15 residues. Trimming took 3 bases from V and 3 from J, leaving 11 bases between them. From germline, CDR1 is MDHEN and CDR2 SYDVKM.

The genes are TRBV28 and TRBJ2-7; no reliable D call. Germline V gene sequence: CDR1 MDHEN, CDR2 SYDVKM. The CDR3 length is 12 residues. The V end lost 6 bases, the J end lost 2 bases, and 8 bases lay between the germline ends. The CDR3 region has the DNA TGTGCCAGCAGCTTACTTGCCTACGAGCAGTACTTC. Protein product: CASSLLAYEQYF.

For the CDR3, the DNA is TGTGCTACCAGAAGTAGGGGGCGAGCTAACTATGGCTACACCTTC. This gives the protein CATRSRGRANYGYTF. The rearrangement links TRBV6-5 to TRBJ1-2, with 7 bases aligning to TRBD1. The CDR3 extends over 15 amino acids. Germline CDR1 MNHEY, CDR2 SVGAGI.